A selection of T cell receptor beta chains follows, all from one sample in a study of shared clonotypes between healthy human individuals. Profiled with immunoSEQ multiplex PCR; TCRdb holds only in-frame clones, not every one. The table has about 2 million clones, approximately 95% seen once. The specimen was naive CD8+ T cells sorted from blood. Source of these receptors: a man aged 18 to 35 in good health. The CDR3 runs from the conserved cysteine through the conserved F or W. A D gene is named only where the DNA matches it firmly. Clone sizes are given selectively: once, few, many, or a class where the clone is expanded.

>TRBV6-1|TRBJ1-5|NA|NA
TGTGCCAGCAAAAGGAGCAATCAGCCCCAGCATTTT
CASKRSNQPQHF
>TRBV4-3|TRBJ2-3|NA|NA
TGCGCCAGCAGCCAAGATGATCGGCTGGGCACAGATACGCAGTATTTT
CASSQDDRLGTDTQYF
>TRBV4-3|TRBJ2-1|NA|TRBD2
TGCGCCAGCAGCCAAGATCCGCTAGCGGGAGGGAAATACAATGAGCAGTTCTTC
CASSQDPLAGGKYNEQFF
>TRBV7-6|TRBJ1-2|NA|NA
TGTGCCAGCAGCGCAGACACAAACTATGGCTACACCTTC
CASSADTNYGYTF
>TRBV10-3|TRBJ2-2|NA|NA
TGTGCCATTGAAGGGGACACCGGGGAGCTGTTTTTT
CAIEGDTGELFF
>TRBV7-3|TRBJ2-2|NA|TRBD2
TGTGCCAGCAGCCCCGTGGGACTAGCGGGGGGGCCGGACACCGGGGAGCTGTTTTTT
CASSPVGLAGGPDTGELFF
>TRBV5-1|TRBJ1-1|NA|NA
TGCGCCAGCAGCTCGGGCCCCTCGGGCACTGAAGCTTTCTTT
CASSSGPSGTEAFF
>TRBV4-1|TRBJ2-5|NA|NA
TGCGCCAGCAGCCAAGTAATTGAGCTAGAGACCCAGTACTTC
CASSQVIELETQYF
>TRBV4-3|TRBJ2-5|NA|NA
TGCGCCAGCAGCCAAGGGTCTCAAGAGACCCAGTACTTC
CASSQGSQETQYF
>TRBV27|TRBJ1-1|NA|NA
TGTGCCAGCAGTCCCGGTCGGGGCACTGAAGCTTTCTTT
CASSPGRGTEAFF
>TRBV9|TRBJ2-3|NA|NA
TGTGCCAGCAGCGTCTCGGGACTCACAGATACGCAGTATTTT
CASSVSGLTDTQYF
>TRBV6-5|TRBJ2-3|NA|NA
TGTGCCAGCAGTTACGGGAGCACAGATACGCAGTATTTT
CASSYGSTDTQYF
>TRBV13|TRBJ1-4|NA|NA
TGTGCCAGCGGATCACGGGACCCTCCGACAGAAAAACTGTTTTTT
CASGSRDPPTEKLFF
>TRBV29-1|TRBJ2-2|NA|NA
TGCAGCGTGGGGGCTTACACCGGGGAGCTGTTTTTT
CSVGAYTGELFF
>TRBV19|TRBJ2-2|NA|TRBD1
TGTGCCAGTAGTATGTGGCAGGGGGCAAGGGGCGGGGAGCTGTTTTTT
CASSMWQGARGGELFF
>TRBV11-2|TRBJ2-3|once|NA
TGTGCCAGCAGCTTAGTTTCCAGATCAGATACGCAGTATTTT
CASSLVSRSDTQYF
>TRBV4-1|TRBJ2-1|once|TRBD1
TGCGCCAGCAGCCAAGGTCCAGGGGGATACAATGAGCAGTTCTTC
CASSQGPGGYNEQFF
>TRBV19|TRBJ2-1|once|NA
TGTGCCAGCTCGAGACTTGGATCCATTAATGAGCAGTTCTTC
CASSRLGSINEQFF
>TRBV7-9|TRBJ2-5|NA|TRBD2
TGTGCCAGCAGCTTAGCGGGACTAGCGGAGACCCAGTACTTC
CASSLAGLAETQYF
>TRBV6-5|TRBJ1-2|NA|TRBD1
TGTGCCAGCAGTTACTCGGACAGGGACTATGGCTACACCTTC
CASSYSDRDYGYTF
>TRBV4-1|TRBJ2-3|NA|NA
TGCGCCAGCAGCTACCAGGAGGGTTCCACTAGCACAGATACGCAGTATTTT
CASSYQEGSTSTDTQYF
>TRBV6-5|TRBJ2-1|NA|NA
TGTGCCAGCAGTTACTGGGAGGAGCAGTTCTTC
CASSYWEEQFF
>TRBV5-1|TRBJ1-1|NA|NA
TGCGCCAGCAGCTCAGAGGACTCCTTGGGGACTGAAGCTTTCTTT
CASSSEDSLGTEAFF
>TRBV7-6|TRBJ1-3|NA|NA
TGTGCCAGCAGCTTAGCAGGTGTCTCTGGAAACACCATATATTTT
CASSLAGVSGNTIYF
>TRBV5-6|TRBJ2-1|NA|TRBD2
TGTGCCAGCAGGGCGGTCGTTGGGAGGGTTGATGAGCAGTTCTTC
CASRAVVGRVDEQFF
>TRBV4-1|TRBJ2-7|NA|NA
TGCGCCAGCAGCCAAGTTCGTATTGGGGGGCCTCCCTACGAGCAGTACTTC
CASSQVRIGGPPYEQYF
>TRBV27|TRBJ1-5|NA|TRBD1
TGTGCCAGCAGTCCCCAACAAACAGGGGACAATCAGCCCCAGCATTTT
CASSPQQTGDNQPQHF
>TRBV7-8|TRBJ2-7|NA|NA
TGTGCCAGCAGCTTAGATGGCCCAGCAAGGGACGAGCAGTACTTC
CASSLDGPARDEQYF
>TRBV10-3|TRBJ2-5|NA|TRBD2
TGTGCCATCAGTGGGGTCGGACTAGCGGGAGTCCCGCAAGAGACCCAGTACTTC
CAISGVGLAGVPQETQYF
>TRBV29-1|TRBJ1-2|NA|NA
TGCAGCGTTGGCTCGGCAGGGATGGGGGGGGATAACTATGGCTACACCTTC
CSVGSAGMGGDNYGYTF
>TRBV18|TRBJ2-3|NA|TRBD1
TGTGCCAGCTCCAAGGGACAGGGGTACGCAGATACGCAGTATTTT
CASSKGQGYADTQYF
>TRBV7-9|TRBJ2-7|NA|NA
TGTGCCAGCAGCTTAGGATTCGGCGAGCAGTACTTC
CASSLGFGEQYF
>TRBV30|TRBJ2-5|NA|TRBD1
TGTGCCTGGGACCGACAGGGGGCGGGAGAGACCCAGTACTTC
CAWDRQGAGETQYF
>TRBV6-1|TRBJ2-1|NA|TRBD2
TGTGCCAGCAGTGAACTAGCGGGAGGGTACAATGAGCAGTTCTTC
CASSELAGGYNEQFF
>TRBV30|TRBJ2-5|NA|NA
TGTGCCTGGAATAGTCTGGGGGAGCAAGAGACCCAGTACTTC
CAWNSLGEQETQYF
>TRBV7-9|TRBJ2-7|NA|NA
TGTGCCGGCCGTGTCCGCGAGCAGTACTTC
CAGRVREQYF
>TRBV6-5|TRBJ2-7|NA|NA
TGTGCCAGCAGTTTGAGGACAGATTCCTACGAGCAGTACTTC
CASSLRTDSYEQYF
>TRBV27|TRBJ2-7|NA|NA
TGTGCCAGCAGTTTGACAGGTTACGAGCAGTACTTC
CASSLTGYEQYF